What follows is one TCR beta chain and its context. This clone was observed a few times. Its cognate antigen has yet to be identified. Per-base qualities were not stored, and no clone one base away is much larger. For the CD8 naive samples, CD45RO-negative cells were positively selected for CCR7, yielding a CD45RA+CCR7+ population from which TemRA cells were excluded. Donors were healthy HIV-negative adults with no recently reported acute infections or vaccinations. Every donor was a Caucasian adult living in Nashville, Tennessee, USA. Blood was obtained by leukapheresis, after which PBMCs were separated by Ficoll-Histopaque density gradient centrifugation and cryopreserved in liquid nitrogen vapor phase. Analytical flow cytometry was used to check the purity and quantity of every magnetically sorted T cell population. Genomic DNA was isolated from every sorted fraction and measured by UV absorbance on a Nanodrop 2000c.

TCR CDR3 regions were amplified from genomic DNA by multiplex PCR using the deep immunoSEQ assay. Extracted genomic DNA from each cell subset was distributed evenly across all wells of several immunoSEQ 96-well plates, and each plate was treated as a replicate. For sorted subsets, approximately 0.2 ug of genomic DNA, equivalent to 30,000 or so T cell genomes, went into each replicate PCR. Purified libraries were measured with a Qubit 3.0 fluorometer, size-checked on a Bioanalyzer 2100, and measured again with the KAPA Library Quantification kit. Every immunoSEQ 96-well plate was sequenced on a dedicated single-read 150-cycle Illumina NextSeq 550 flow cell. Per the authors' processing: Because the immunoSEQ output held only junctional sequences and lacked quality scores, the filtering could not match the filtering applied to full-length reads. Sequences were annotated with PyIR, a Python wrapper for IgBLAST v1.9, and V/J genes and CDR3 were assigned using IMGT germline references. Reads with weak V/J assignments (E-value above 1e-6), missing CDR3, stop codons, out-of-frame junctions, or ambiguous translated residues were removed. V3J clonotypes were defined by identical inferred V gene, J gene, and CDR3 amino acid sequence. The percentage overlap between two repertoires was calculated by dividing the number of shared unique clonotypes by the size of the smaller repertoire. Repertoire richness was assessed with RTK rarefaction, the Chao1 estimator, and Recon v2.1 estimates of unobserved clonotypes. OLGA was used to compute generation probabilities for all TCRbeta clonotypes that the gDNA method yielded from a few donors. Sourced from immuneACCESS, this table was stored by TCRdb with only in-frame sequences that have V and J called. A share of the clones is absent; for the studies checked, an unresolved V gene accounts for under half, and the remainder has no known explanation. V, J and clone size are those of that table, while D and trimming were read from the DNA. This sample is represented by more than 600,000 clones; roughly 94% of them were singletons. The ten largest clones capture 20% to 25% of the sample.

The sample is drawn from a study of shared clonotypes between healthy human individuals (dated by TCRdb to 2018 to 2020). Describing the broader study: The cohort comprised two women and a few men aged 18 to 49 years. For each donor, CD4 naive and CD4 memory were each run on three plates, CD8 naive on two plates, and CD8 memory on one plate. Blood TCR repertoires of 5 or 6 healthy adults were deeply sequenced to estimate repertoire size and the extent of clonotype sharing between individuals. Different laboratories and diverse techniques were used to prepare libraries and sequence TCR repertoires, to increase sequencing depth and limit assay-specific biases. Each donor's leukapheresis produced roughly between roughly 0.85 and 9.5 billion PBMCs. Results the study describes overall, beyond this receptor: Clonotypes shared by all four sorted-subset donors showed higher generation probabilities than non-shared clonotypes. Sampling was limited to blood, and TCR repertoires in tissue likely differ from TCR repertoires in blood. The genetic and exposure-history diversity represented was limited by the small number of donors. Sharing across a few donors was observed for about 4.8% of naive CD4, under 4% of naive CD8, 2% to 2.5% of memory CD4, and roughly 0.4% of memory CD8 clonotypes. Pairwise subsampling led to the expectation that sequencing depth would affect the degree of clonotype sharing among donors. Larger estimated clonotype richness was generally found for naive subsets than for memory subsets. Even with the large sequencing depth, rarefaction of the sorted-subset datasets indicated that sequencing was incomplete.

The origin of this receptor is a man in his thirties or forties in good health. The sample was naive CD8+ T cells sorted from blood. The cell subset or site label, read with the paper, signifies: CD45RA+CCR7+.

The DNA reads as follows: TGTGCCAGCAGTTTATTGGGAACGGCTGGCGAGCAGTACTTC. Its translation reads: CASSLLGTAGEQYF. This chain joins TRBV27 to TRBJ2-7; the D gene is unclear. Via the germline V gene (reference sequence), CDR1 is MNHEY and CDR2 SMNVEV. Inclusive of the bounding cysteine and phenylalanine, the CDR3 is 14 residues long. Only the CDR3 portion is preserved as DNA: 42 bases, with reading frame beginning at the first base. Trimming at the junction amounts to 1 base on V and 6 bases on J, and the germline ends lie 13 bases apart.